Below are 28 T cell receptor beta chains sequenced from a single sample in a study of blood T cells in healthy people across ages. Then a second PCR, running about 6 to 12 cycles, was carried out with a sample-barcoded 5' primer and a J-beta primer mix. TCRdb independently ran MiXCR on the 5' RACE reads; one entry per CDR3 protein. The sample shows 1.5 million to 2 million distinct CDR3 sequences, roughly two fifths of them seen only once. The specimen sequenced was blood. Receptors originate from a human donor in good health.

This clonotype was seen a few times. The chain combines TRBV12-3 or TRBV12-4 with TRBJ2-1; TRBD1 aligns across 8 bases. The V and J ends lost 5 bases and 5 bases, in that order; junction bases with no gene match: 8. CDR3 length: 15 residues. The CDR3 region is CASSGSNRGDNEQFF. The CDR3 DNA sequence: TGTGCCAGCAGTGGATCGAACAGGGGGGACAATGAGCAGTTCTTC.

Only a few counts were recorded for this clonotype. The junction shows a germline mismatch at one end, possibly a read error. The chain is built from TRBV12-3 or TRBV12-4 and TRBJ1-5, with D maybe TRBD1 (6 bases). The CDR3 covers 13 residues. The CDR3 sequence: CAGSKGGSQPQHF. The CDR3 bases are TGTGCCGGCAGTAAGGGGGGGTCTCAGCCCCAGCATTTT.

The rearrangement links TRBV12-3 or TRBV12-4 to TRBJ2-7, with 8 bases identical to TRBD2. The V gene end was trimmed by 5 bases and the J gene end by 6 bases; junction bases not matched to a gene: 9. This CDR3 region has 14 residues. The CDR3 DNA reads TGTGCCAGCAGTCCCCGGGGGGGCCTATTCGAGCAGTACTTC. Translated: CASSPRGGLFEQYF.

This clonotype was counted only a few times. The chain uses TRBV20-1 and TRBJ1-2; D may be TRBD1 (5 bases). The CDR3 sequence is 15 residues long. Trimming removed 6 bases from V and 0 bases from J, with 17 bases in between. Per the germline V gene, CDR1 is DFQATT and CDR2 is SNEGSKA (reference sequence). The CDR3 bases are TGCAGTGCCCCCCGGACGGGGGAAGCTAACTATGGCTACACCTTC. Amino acids: CSAPRTGEANYGYTF.

There are many counts of this clonotype. The V gene is TRBV9, the J gene TRBJ2-3; the match to TRBD2 covers 10 bases. CDR1 SGDLS and CDR2 YYNGEE come from the germline V gene. Unmatched junction bases numbered 2, after V lost 3 bases and J lost 1 base. CDR3 size: 15 residues. In DNA form, the CDR3 reads TGTGCCAGCAGCGCTAGCGGGGGAGGCACAGATACGCAGTATTTT. Residues: CASSASGGGTDTQYF.

This chain connects TRBV10-3 to TRBJ2-5, with D maybe TRBD1 (5 bases). The V end lost 6 bases, the J end lost 4 bases, and 9 bases lay between the germline ends. Germline values: CDR1 ENHRY, CDR2 SYGVKD. CDR3 length: 12 residues. The CDR3 loop reads CAISKGLETQYF. The DNA of the CDR3 is TGTGCCATCAGCAAGGGGTTAGAGACCCAGTACTTC.

The chain employs TRBV20-1 and TRBJ1-1; D remains unclear. Trimming left V 0 bases short and J 9 bases short, with 14 bases between. This CDR3 region has 13 residues. The germline gives CDR1 DFQATT, CDR2 SNEGSKA (reference sequence). For the CDR3, the DNA is TGCAGTGCTAGAGAATCCGGGAGCCAAAAAGCTTTCTTT. Residues: CSARESGSQKAFF.

A word on this clonotype: The junction and the germline gene differ at one end; a read error may be behind it. J is TRBJ2-1 and V is TRBV7-7; D might be TRBD2 (5 bases). The germline gives CDR1 SSHAT, CDR2 FNYEAQ (reference sequence). This CDR3 has 12 residues. For the CDR3, the DNA is TGTGCTAGCAGCTCTCCTCGGGGAAGGCAGTTCTTC. Residues: CASSSPRGRQFF.

The chain carries TRBV5-1 and TRBJ2-4; D possibly corresponds to TRBD1 (6 bases). This CDR3 spans 16 amino acids. Germline-derived CDR1 and CDR2 are SGHRS and YFSETQ. Trimming pared 4 bases from V and 1 base from J, leaving 15 bases between. The CDR3 DNA follows: TGCGCCAGCAGCCCCACAGGGTTTTGGGCCAAAAACATTCAGTACTTC. Protein: CASSPTGFWAKNIQYF.

This sequence joins TRBV20-1 and TRBJ2-1, with 7 bases fitting TRBD1. Germline V lookup: CDR1 DFQATT, CDR2 SNEGSKA (reference sequence). Trimming cost V 7 bases and J 0 bases; bases outside gene matches: 3. The CDR3 runs 13 residues. The CDR3 loop is CSVGGHSYNEQFF. The CDR3 region has the DNA TGCAGTGTAGGGGGCCACTCCTACAATGAGCAGTTCTTC.

On this clonotype: One junction end disagrees with the germline gene, perhaps due to a read error. This chain uses TRBV29-1 with TRBJ2-1; tentatively, D is TRBD2 (5 bases). Germline V gives CDR1 SQVTM, CDR2 ANQGSEA. CDR3 length: 12 amino acids. CDR3 sequence reads: CSADGGFNERFF. The CDR3 DNA sequence: TGCAGCGCGGACGGAGGTTTCAATGAGCGGTTCTTC.

V is TRBV29-1 and J is TRBJ2-5, with D uncertain. The CDR3 is 14 amino acids. With 3 bases removed from V and 4 bases from J, the gap between germline ends came to 15 bases. From germline, CDR1 is SQVTM and CDR2 ANQGSEA. The CDR3 DNA reads as TGCAGCGTTGAGAACTACCAAGTTGGAGAGACCCAGTACTTC. Its protein product is CSVENYQVGETQYF.

The V call is TRBV5-1, the J call TRBJ1-2; possibly TRBD1 for D (6 bases). Per germline, CDR1 SGHRS and CDR2 YFSETQ. Deletions cut 0 bases from V and 11 bases from J, with 17 bases between. This CDR3 contains 14 residues. In nucleotides, the CDR3 is TGCGCCAGCAGCTTGGACCGGACAGCCTCTAGGTACACCTTC. Residues: CASSLDRTASRYTF. Supplemented by reference TRBV5-1 and TRBJ1-2, the full variable domain reads KAGVTQTPRYLIKTRGQQVTLSCSPISGHRSVSWYQQTPGQGLQFLFEYFSETQRNKGNFPGRFSGRQFSNSRSEMNVSTLELGDSALYLCASSLDRTASRYTFGSGTRLTVV.

V gene TRBV29-1 combines with J gene TRBJ1-2; D gene ambiguous. V dropped 3 bases and J dropped 4 bases, with 9 bases sitting between them. The CDR3 covers 12 residues. Germline lookup yields CDR1 SQVTM and CDR2 ANQGSEA. The CDR3 protein is CSVDKGGYGYTF. In nucleotides, the CDR3 is TGCAGCGTTGATAAGGGCGGCTATGGCTACACCTTC.

The rearrangement joins TRBV20-1 to TRBJ1-1; D is unclear. Trimming took 0 bases from V and 0 from J, leaving 8 bases between them. The CDR3 consists of 14 residues. Germline lookup yields CDR1 DFQATT and CDR2 SNEGSKA (reference sequence). The CDR3 region has the DNA TGCAGTGCTAGAGATTGGGGTGTGAACACTGAAGCTTTCTTT. This sequence encodes CSARDWGVNTEAFF.

The rearrangement links TRBV7-9 to TRBJ2-1; 9 bases are shared with TRBD2. The germline V gene has CDR1 SEHNR and CDR2 FQNEAQ (reference sequence). J was trimmed by 4 bases and V by 4 bases; bases with no gene match: 5. The CDR3 is 15 amino acids. The CDR3 reads CASSSSSGEYNEQFF. CDR3 sequence (DNA): TGTGCCAGCAGCTCGTCTAGCGGGGAGTACAATGAGCAGTTCTTC.

This clonotype was seen a handful of times. CDR3 region: CASSPGAQPGELFF. As DNA, the CDR3 is TGTGCCAGCAGTCCAGGAGCTCAGCCCGGGGAGCTGTTTTTT. The chain carries TRBV6-5 and TRBJ2-2; D not resolved. CDR1 MNHEY and CDR2 SVGAGI come from the germline V gene. The V end was cut by 5 bases, the J end by 6 bases, with 13 bases between. This CDR3 has 14 residues.

The chain carries TRBV4-3 and TRBJ1-2, with D unclear. Trimming removed 0 bases from V and 8 bases from J, with 16 bases in between. This CDR3 contains 15 residues. Germline CDR1 and CDR2: LGHNA and YSLEER. CDR3 region: CASSQDLSAVGGYTF. The CDR3 DNA reads as TGCGCCAGCAGCCAAGATCTATCGGCAGTAGGAGGCTACACCTTC.

The chain is built from TRBV27 and TRBJ2-4; the match to TRBD1 covers 7 bases. The J call is doubtful: the DNA matches TRBJ2-7 better. CDR1 is MNHEY, CDR2 SMNVEV, per germline (reference sequence). The CDR3 has 14 amino acids. Here the CDR3 DNA reads TGTGCCAGCAGTTCCGGGACAGACGGCGGCGAGCAGTACTTC. This gives the protein CASSSGTDGGEQYF.

The DNA of the CDR3 is TGTGCCAGCACTACAAACAGGGGGCTTTGTCAGCCCCAGCATTTT. It codes for CASTTNRGLCQPQHF. The rearrangement links TRBV6-2 or TRBV6-3 to TRBJ1-5; 9 bases are a match to TRBD1. The CDR3 loop spans 15 amino acids. The germline V gene encodes CDR1 MNHEY and CDR2 SVGEGT. V was pared by 7 bases and J by 6 bases, with 10 bases of the junction left unmatched.

The chain employs TRBV6-2 or TRBV6-3 and TRBJ2-6, with D possibly matching TRBD1 (6 bases). In germline, CDR1 is MNHEY, CDR2 SVGEGT. This CDR3 is 18 amino acids long. Trimming shortened V by 2 bases and J by 0 bases, and 14 bases separated the two germline ends. CDR3 nucleotide sequence: TGTGCCAGCAGTTACGATCCCCGGACAGACTCTGGGGCCAACGTCCTGACTTTC. Its translation: CASSYDPRTDSGANVLTF.

The V and J genes are TRBV3-1 and TRBJ2-7, with D perhaps given as TRBD1 or TRBD2 (5 bases each). The DNA end is more similar to TRBJ2-5, so the J call may be wrong. The CDR3 spans 15 residues. Germline V gene data show CDR1 as LGHDT and CDR2 as YNNKEL (reference sequence). CDR3 DNA sequence: TGTGCCAGCAGCCAGGACACCGGGAAGAGGGAGACCCAGTACTTC. Translation gives CASSQDTGKRETQYF.

The rearrangement links TRBV3-1 to TRBJ2-7; TRBD1 aligns across 8 bases. Germline V gene lookup returns CDR1 LGHDT and CDR2 YNNKEL (reference sequence). V shed 2 bases and J 6 bases; nucleotides not matched to a gene: 6. This CDR3 comprises 14 residues. CDR3 DNA sequence: TGTGCCAGCAGCCAACTAGGGACAGGTGGCGAGCAGTACTTC. As protein: CASSQLGTGGEQYF.

The V and J genes are TRBV12-3 or TRBV12-4 and TRBJ2-1, with TRBD2 as a possible D gene (5 bases). The CDR3 runs to 15 residues. V was cut by 3 bases and J by 2 bases, with 11 bases left in between. The CDR3 sequence: CASSLMAGTYNEQFF. As DNA, the CDR3 is TGTGCCAGCAGTTTGATGGCGGGCACCTACAATGAGCAGTTCTTC.

The chain couples TRBV6-2 or TRBV6-3 to TRBJ2-5; tentative D call: TRBD2 (7 bases). CDR3 length: 12 amino acids. Between the trimmed V and J ends, which lost 6 bases and 11 bases, there was a span of 16 bases. Germline V gene data show CDR1 as MNHEY and CDR2 as SVGEGT. CDR3 nucleotides: TGTGCCAGCAGCAACAGGGCGGGGGAGCAGTACTTC. Protein sequence: CASSNRAGEQYF.

The chain links TRBV7-2 to TRBJ1-2, with D maybe TRBD1 (6 bases). The CDR3 runs to 14 residues. Per germline, CDR1 SGHTA and CDR2 FQGNSA. V dropped 5 bases and J dropped 4 bases, with 14 bases sitting between them. CDR3 region: CASSARQDLYGYTF. The CDR3 bases are TGTGCCAGCAGCGCTAGACAGGATCTCTATGGCTACACCTTC.

The chain links TRBV5-1 to TRBJ1-2; D not certain. The germline CDR1 and CDR2 sequences are SGHRS and YFSETQ. This CDR3 has 18 residues. Trimming cost V 2 bases and J 0 bases, with 20 bases left between them. The chain's CDR3 is CASSLSPVTTTANYGYTF. CDR3 nucleotides: TGCGCCAGCAGCTTAAGCCCGGTTACGACAACCGCTAACTATGGCTACACCTTC.

The chain couples TRBV6-2 or TRBV6-3 to TRBJ1-2, with 7 bases aligning to TRBD1. This CDR3 comprises 12 residues. Germline CDR1 MNHEY, CDR2 SVGEGT. Trimming took 8 bases from V and 6 from J; bases not matched to a gene: 6. The CDR3 DNA sequence: TGTGCCAGCCCTACAGGGGAGGATGGCTACACCTTC. This translates into CASPTGEDGYTF.